This entry concerns a single T cell receptor beta chain. The junction shows a germline mismatch at one end, possibly a read error. The record originates from a study of long-term antiretroviral therapy in people with HIV. Whole-study context: The earliest samples came from an era when ART typically awaited falling CD4 counts.

Germline V gives CDR1 SSHAT, CDR2 FNYEAQ (reference sequence). This CDR3 has 14 amino acids. At the survey level, the v3.0 immunoSEQ assay was run. Profiled with immunoSEQ multiplex PCR; TCRdb holds only in-frame clones, not every one. The sample contains about 32,000 clones, 95% to 98% of which appear only once. This rearrangement joins TRBV7-7 to TRBJ2-7, with D possibly being TRBD1 (5 bases). Here the sequenced sample was unsorted PBMCs, taken 7.6 years after starting antiretroviral therapy. The TCR comes from a man aged 25 to 40 with HIV. CDR3 DNA sequence: TGTGCTAGCAGCTTTAGTACACAGGACCTATTTTTGTACTTC. This gives the protein CASSFSTQDLFLYF.